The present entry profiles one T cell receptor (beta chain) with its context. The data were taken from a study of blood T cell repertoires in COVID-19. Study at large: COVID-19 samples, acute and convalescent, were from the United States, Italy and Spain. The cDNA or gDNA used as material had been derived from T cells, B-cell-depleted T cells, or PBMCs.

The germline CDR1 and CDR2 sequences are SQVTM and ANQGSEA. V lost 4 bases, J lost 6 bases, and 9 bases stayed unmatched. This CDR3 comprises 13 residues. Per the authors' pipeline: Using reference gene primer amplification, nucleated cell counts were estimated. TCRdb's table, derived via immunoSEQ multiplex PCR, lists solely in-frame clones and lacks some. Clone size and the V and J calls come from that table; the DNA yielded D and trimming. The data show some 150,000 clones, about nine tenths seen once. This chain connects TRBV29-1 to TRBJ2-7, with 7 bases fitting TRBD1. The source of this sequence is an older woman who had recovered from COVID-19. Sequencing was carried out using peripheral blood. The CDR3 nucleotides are TGCAGCGTTGTGGGACAGAGACCGAGCGAGCAGTACTTC. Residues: CSVVGQRPSEQYF.